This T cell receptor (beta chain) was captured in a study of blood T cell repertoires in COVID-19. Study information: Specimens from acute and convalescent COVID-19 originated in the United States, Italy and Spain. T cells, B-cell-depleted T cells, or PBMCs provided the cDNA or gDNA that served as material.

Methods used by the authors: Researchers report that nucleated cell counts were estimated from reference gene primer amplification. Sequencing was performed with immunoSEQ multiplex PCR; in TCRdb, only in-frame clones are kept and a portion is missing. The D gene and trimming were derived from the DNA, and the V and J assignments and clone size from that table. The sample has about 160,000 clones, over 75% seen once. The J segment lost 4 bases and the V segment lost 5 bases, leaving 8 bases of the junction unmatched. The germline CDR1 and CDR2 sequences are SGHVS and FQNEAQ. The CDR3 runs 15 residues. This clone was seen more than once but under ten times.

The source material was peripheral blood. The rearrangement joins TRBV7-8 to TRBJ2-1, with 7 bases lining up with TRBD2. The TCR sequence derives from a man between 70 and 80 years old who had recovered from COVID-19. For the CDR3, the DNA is TGTGCCAGCAGCCAAACTAGGGAGGGGTACAATGAGCAGTTCTTC. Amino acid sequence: CASSQTREGYNEQFF.